Listed below are T cell receptor beta chains from one sample, sequenced in a study of human T cells and chemical hapten exposure. TCRdb redid the calling of the RACE reads with MiXCR, one entry per CDR3 protein. Of 250,000 or so distinct CDR3 sequences listed, about 7.7% are singletons. This material consisted of whole blood, taken in connection with sensitization to the hapten diphenylcyclopropenone (DPC). The receptors originated from a man between 18 and 29 years old with alopecia areata. Some clones in this sample may be carry-over from other donors' samples. The CDR3 runs from the conserved cysteine through the conserved F or W. A D gene is named only where the DNA matches it firmly. Expanded clones get a size class; other rows say once, few or many, or leave the size out.

TRBJ2-1,NA,NA,TRBV6-1,TGTGCCAGCAGTGGACAGGACAATGAGCAGTTCTTC,CASSGQDNEQFF
TRBJ1-2,few,TRBD1,TRBV20-1,TGCAGTGCTACGGACAGGGCCCCTAACTATGGCTACACCTTC,CSATDRAPNYGYTF
TRBJ2-3,few,NA,TRBV2,TGTGCCAGCAGATCCCGGGACAGCACAGATACGCAGTATTTT,CASRSRDSTDTQYF
TRBJ1-1,few,NA,TRBV11-1,TGTGCCAGCGTTCCGACGGCCACTGAAGCTTTCTTT,CASVPTATEAFF
TRBJ2-2,few,NA,TRBV5-6,TGTGCCAGCAGCTCTTATCGAACCGGGGAGCTGTTTTTT,CASSSYRTGELFF
TRBJ2-1,NA,NA,TRBV10-2,TGCGCCAGCAGTGAGCCAGTAGGGCTAGCTTTTTACAATGAGCAGTTCTTC,CASSEPVGLAFYNEQFF
TRBJ1-1,NA,NA,TRBV6-4,TGTGCCAGTCCACGGAAGGCGGTGGACACTGAAGCTTTCTTT,CASPRKAVDTEAFF
TRBJ1-2,many,TRBD1,TRBV10-3,TGTGCCATCAGTCTCACGGGACAGGGCGGCGGCTACACCTTC,CAISLTGQGGGYTF
TRBJ1-1,many,NA,TRBV9,TGTGCCAGCACCCTAGGACCAGATCTAGGAATGAACACTGAAGCTTTCTTT,CASTLGPDLGMNTEAFF
TRBJ2-1,NA,NA,TRBV12-3/TRBV12-4,TGTGCCAGCAGTTTCCCGGGACTCCCTACCTACAATGAGCAGTTCTTC,CASSFPGLPTYNEQFF
TRBJ2-2,once,TRBD2,TRBV6-5,TGTGCCAGCAAAACTCTAGCGGGGGTGAACACCGGGGAGCTGTTTTTT,CASKTLAGVNTGELFF
TRBJ2-7,many,TRBD2,TRBV4-3,TGCGCCAGCAGCCAATACCTAGCGGGGGAAAAAGAATCCTACGAGCAGTACTTC,CASSQYLAGEKESYEQYF
TRBJ2-4,few,TRBD1,TRBV6-2/TRBV6-3,TGTGCCAGCAGCTACAGGGGTCCGGCCAAAAACATTCAGTACTTC,CASSYRGPAKNIQYF
TRBJ1-2,many,NA,TRBV2,TGTGCCAGCCGGGCAGACGGCTACACCTTC,CASRADGYTF
TRBJ1-2,few,NA,TRBV5-1,TGCGCCAGCAGCTTGGAACAGCTGTATGGCTACACCTTC,CASSLEQLYGYTF
TRBJ2-3,many,NA,TRBV7-9,TGTGCCAGCAGCCCTCCCCCCCGGGTGCGGGGTAACACAGATACGCAGTATTTT,CASSPPPRVRGNTDTQYF
TRBJ2-5,few,NA,TRBV6-2/TRBV6-3,TGTGCCAGCATCCAGATGGGGACCCAGTACTTC,CASIQMGTQYF
TRBJ2-2,many,TRBD1,TRBV27,TGTGCCACCCACGATCAGGGGGCAATCGGGGAGCTGTTTTTT,CATHDQGAIGELFF
TRBJ2-7,NA,NA,TRBV7-2,TGTGCCAGCAGCGGTTCCGGTACCTACGAGCAGTACTTC,CASSGSGTYEQYF
TRBJ2-5,NA,TRBD2,TRBV4-2,TGTGCCAGCAGCCAAGATGTCGGGGGGGTAGAGACCCAGTACTTC,CASSQDVGGVETQYF
TRBJ1-2,few,NA,TRBV10-3,TGTGCCATCAGAGAAACAAAACACGGAGCTAACTATGGCTACACCTTC,CAIRETKHGANYGYTF
TRBJ1-2,few,NA,TRBV6-5,TGTGCCAGCAGTTACTCTGTAGGCAGACCTAACTATGGCTACACCTTC,CASSYSVGRPNYGYTF
TRBJ2-7,NA,NA,TRBV27,TGTGCCACCCGCTTTGACAGGAGCTCCTACGAGCAGTACTTC,CATRFDRSSYEQYF
TRBJ1-1,many,TRBD1,TRBV11-2,TGTGCCAGCAGGAAGGACAGGGTTATCACTGAAGCTTTCTTT,CASRKDRVITEAFF
TRBJ1-6,NA,NA,TRBV28,TGTGCCAGCAGTTTACGAGGGGTAGGGTCACCCCTCCACTTT,CASSLRGVGSPLHF
TRBJ1-1,many,NA,TRBV7-9,TGTGCCAGCAGCTTTGGAGGTGAAGCTTTCTTT,CASSFGGEAFF
TRBJ1-6,few,NA,TRBV4-3,TGCGCCAGCAGCCAAGAGGGACCTCGTGGGTCACCCCTCCACTTT,CASSQEGPRGSPLHF
TRBJ2-2,NA,TRBD1,TRBV29-1,TGCAGCGGGGGGACAGGGTCCGGGGAGCTGTTTTTT,CSGGTGSGELFF
TRBJ2-1,many,NA,TRBV10-3,TGTGCCATCAGTGATGTAAGCAATGAGCAGTTCTTC,CAISDVSNEQFF
TRBJ1-2,NA,NA,TRBV29-1,TGCAGCGTCAAGGAAGAGGGTTCCTTCTATGGCTACACCTTC,CSVKEEGSFYGYTF
TRBJ1-3,NA,TRBD1,TRBV28,TGTGCCAGCAGGAAATTGACAGGGTCCTCTGGAAACACCATATATTTT,CASRKLTGSSGNTIYF
TRBJ1-1,NA,NA,TRBV20-1,TGCAGTGCTGTCTTATCCGTTAACACTGAAGCTTTCTTT,CSAVLSVNTEAFF
TRBJ1-1,many,NA,TRBV4-1,TGCGCCAGCAGCCAGTACGTTACAGCAGAGGGTGAAGCTTTCTTT,CASSQYVTAEGEAFF
TRBJ2-3,NA,NA,TRBV6-5,TGTGCCATAAGGGACCCAGACACAGATACGCAGTATTTT,CAIRDPDTDTQYF
TRBJ2-5,NA,NA,TRBV12-3/TRBV12-4,TGTGCCAGCAGTTTAGATCGGGTTTTTGCAGAGACCCAGTACTTC,CASSLDRVFAETQYF
TRBJ1-5,NA,TRBD1,TRBV20-1,TGCAGTGCTCCCTCAGGGGGCGGTCAGCCCCAGCATTTT,CSAPSGGGQPQHF
TRBJ2-1,NA,NA,TRBV5-1,TGCGCCAGCAGCTGGACGACTAGTCTTAGTGGGAATGAGCAGTTCTTC,CASSWTTSLSGNEQFF
TRBJ1-2,NA,NA,TRBV7-2,TGTGCCAGCAGGGGCCGTTATGGCTACACCTTC,CASRGRYGYTF
TRBJ1-6,NA,NA,TRBV14,TGTGCCAGCAGCCAAGTCGAATTCAAGGGCCCAAAGGGCTCACCCCTCCACTTT,CASSQVEFKGPKGSPLHF
TRBJ1-2,NA,NA,TRBV12-3/TRBV12-4,TGTGCCAGCAGTATCCCCGCAGGGCACTATGGCTACACCTTC,CASSIPAGHYGYTF
TRBJ1-1,NA,NA,TRBV7-3,TGTGCCAGCAGCTCCCACCTGAACACTAAAGCTTTCTTT,CASSSHLNTKAFF
TRBJ1-2,NA,TRBD1,TRBV12-3/TRBV12-4,TGTGCCAGCAGGGGGCTTTTGGGACAGCAAAACTATGGCTACACCTTC,CASRGLLGQQNYGYTF
TRBJ2-1,many,TRBD1,TRBV4-3,TGCGCCAGCAGCCACTCAGACAGGGGCTACAATGAGCAGTTCTTC,CASSHSDRGYNEQFF